This T cell receptor beta chain stems from a study of human T cells and chemical hapten exposure. The germline V and J ends were trimmed by 5 bases and 7 bases, with 8 bases remaining between them. The CDR3 extends over 12 amino acids. The germline V gene has CDR1 SEHNR and CDR2 FQNEAQ (reference sequence). MiXCR was run by TCRdb on the RACE reads, yielding one entry per CDR3 protein. This repertoire shows tens of thousands of distinct CDR3 sequences, approximately 10% found once; its top ten account for about 1.4%. This clonotype was seen a handful of times. Documented time point: patch test 1, 2 weeks after DPC sensitization. Indicated treatment: therapeutic diphenylcyclopropenone sensitization with weekly scalp DPC.

The receptor was isolated from a woman aged 45-65 years with alopecia areata. Some clones in this sample may be carry-over from other donors' samples. This chain connects TRBV7-9 to TRBJ2-2; D is unclear. The material was whole blood, obtained in connection with sensitization to the hapten diphenylcyclopropenone (DPC). CDR3 amino acids: CASSAVDGELFF. For the CDR3, the DNA is TGTGCCAGCAGCGCAGTTGACGGGGAGCTGTTTTTT. Looking up the rest from reference TRBV7-9 and TRBJ2-2 gives the full variable domain: DTGVSQNPRHKITKRGQNVTFRCDPISEHNRLYWYRQTLGQGPEFLTYFQNEAQLEKSRLLSDRFSAERPKGSFSTLEIQRTEQGDSAMYLCASSAVDGELFFGEGSRLTVL.